These T cell receptor beta chains were read from a single sample in a study of T cells in localized non-small cell lung cancer. Libraries were prepared by immunoSEQ multiplex PCR; TCRdb keeps only in-frame clonotypes and omits some of them. The table has some 49,000 clones, 81% seen once. This specimen consisted of peripheral blood mononuclear cells, obtained before any cancer treatment. All receptors come from a man between 40 and 69 years old with stage III lung adenocarcinoma. The CDR3 runs from the conserved cysteine through the conserved F or W. The D gene is left open where the match is weak. The size of a clone is reported for some rows only, either as once, few or many, or as a class for expanded clones.

j_call,v_call,d_call,clone_size,cdr3_nt,cdr3_aa
TRBJ2-7,TRBV5-6,NA,NA,TGTGCCAGCAGCTTGGGGCCAACCTACGAGCAGTACTTC,CASSLGPTYEQYF
TRBJ2-7,TRBV2,NA,few,TGTGCCAGCAGATTCGGCCGCGATGGGTCCTACGAGCAGTACTTC,CASRFGRDGSYEQYF
TRBJ2-7,TRBV19,NA,NA,TGTGCCAGCGGCCTGGGGACAAGGGAGCAGTACTTC,CASGLGTREQYF
TRBJ2-5,TRBV4-1,TRBD2,NA,TGCGCCAGCAGTCAAGATTTACCTAGCGGGGTAGAGACCCAGTACTTC,CASSQDLPSGVETQYF
TRBJ1-2,TRBV14,NA,NA,TGTGCCAGCAGCCAGGCTCGGGGACTATTGGCTGGCTACACCTTC,CASSQARGLLAGYTF
TRBJ2-3,TRBV7-2,NA,NA,TGTGCCAGCAGCTTAGGTTTCGGCACAGATACGCAGTATTTT,CASSLGFGTDTQYF
TRBJ2-1,TRBV6-6,NA,NA,TGTGCCAGCAGTTACTCTGCGGGGGCTTACAATGAGCAGTTCTTC,CASSYSAGAYNEQFF
TRBJ2-7,TRBV5-1,NA,NA,TGCGCCAGCAGCTTGGCCGGAACCTCCTACGAGCAGTACTTC,CASSLAGTSYEQYF
TRBJ2-5,TRBV21-1,NA,few,TGTGCCAGCAGCAAGGTTAGCGGGGGCTACCATTCACAAGAGACCCAGTACTTC,CASSKVSGGYHSQETQYF
TRBJ1-5,TRBV5-5,NA,NA,TGTGCCAGCAGCTTTTCGCAGGGTGGTCAGCCCCAGCATTTT,CASSFSQGGQPQHF
TRBJ1-1,TRBV4-1,TRBD1,NA,TGCGCCAGCACCCTCCAGGGGGGTAGCATGAACACTGAAGCTTTCTTT,CASTLQGGSMNTEAFF
TRBJ1-5,TRBV6-5,NA,NA,TGTGCCAGCGGCCGGGGCCATAGCAATCAGCCCCAGCATTTT,CASGRGHSNQPQHF
TRBJ2-3,TRBV11-3,NA,NA,TGTGCCAGCAGCTTAGGTTTGGGGGGAGGCACAGATACGCAGTATTTT,CASSLGLGGGTDTQYF
TRBJ1-1,TRBV5-6,NA,NA,TGTGCCAGCAGCCCTGCGAGATCGAACACTGAAGCTTTCTTT,CASSPARSNTEAFF
TRBJ2-7,TRBV4-2,NA,NA,TGTGCCAGCAGCCCGGGGGTTCCCTACGAGCAGTACTTC,CASSPGVPYEQYF
TRBJ2-5,TRBV4-2,TRBD2,NA,TGTGCCAGCAGCGCAACTAGCGGGGGGGCTCAAGAGACCCAGTACTTC,CASSATSGGAQETQYF
TRBJ1-2,TRBV25-1,TRBD1,NA,TGTGCCAGCAGTGGACAGGGGAGTCCGCATGGCTACACCTTC,CASSGQGSPHGYTF
TRBJ2-1,TRBV27,TRBD2,NA,TGTGCCAGCAGTTGGGGGGGTGGGGGGATCAATGAGCAGTTCTTC,CASSWGGGGINEQFF